This T cell receptor (beta chain) was recorded in a study of neoadjuvant anti-PD-1 for oral cavity cancer. About the research overall: Around day 43, patients without progression received a fourth nivolumab dose before surgery.

Assay used: immunoSEQ multiplex PCR; TCRdb lists only in-frame clones, some missing. Here the sample spans 55,000 to 80,000 clones, 80% to 90% being singletons. CDR1 MDHEN and CDR2 SYDVKM come from the germline V gene. The CDR3 consists of 12 residues. Trimming removed 10 bases from V and 6 bases from J; junction bases left unmatched: 5. The receptor's source is a person aged 35-79 years with oral cavity squamous cell carcinoma. The chain links TRBV28 to TRBJ1-4, with 7 bases lining up with TRBD1. The sample here was PBMCs, taken before nivolumab (anti-PD-1) treatment. This CDR3 reads CATYRGHEKLFF. The DNA for the CDR3 is TGTGCCACCTACAGGGGTCATGAAAAACTGTTTTTT. Filled out from reference TRBV28 and TRBJ1-4, the complete variable domain reads DVKVTQSSRYLVKRTGEKVFLECVQDMDHENMFWYRQDPGLGLRLIYFSYDVKMKEKGDIPEGYSVSREKKERFSLILESASTNQTSMYLCATYRGHEKLFFGSGTQLSVL.